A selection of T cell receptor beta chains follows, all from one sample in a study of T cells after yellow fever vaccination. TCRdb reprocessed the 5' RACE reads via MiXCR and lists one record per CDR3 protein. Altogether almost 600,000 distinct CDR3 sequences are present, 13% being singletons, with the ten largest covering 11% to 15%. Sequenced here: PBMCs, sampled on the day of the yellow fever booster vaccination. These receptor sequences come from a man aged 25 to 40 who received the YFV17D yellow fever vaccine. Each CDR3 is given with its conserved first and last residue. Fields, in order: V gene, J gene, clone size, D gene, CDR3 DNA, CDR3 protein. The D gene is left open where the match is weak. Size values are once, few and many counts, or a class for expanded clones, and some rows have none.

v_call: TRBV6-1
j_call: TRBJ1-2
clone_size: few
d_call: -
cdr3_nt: TGTGCCAGCATAACGGAGCCCCGTAGCTATGGCTACACCTTC
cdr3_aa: CASITEPRSYGYTF

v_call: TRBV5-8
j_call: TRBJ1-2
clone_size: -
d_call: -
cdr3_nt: TGTGCCAGCAGCTTGGACACCAACTATGGCTACACCTTC
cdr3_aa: CASSLDTNYGYTF

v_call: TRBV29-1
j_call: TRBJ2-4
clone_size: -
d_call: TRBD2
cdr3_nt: TGCAGCGTGAGGGAGGGACTAAACATTCAGTACTTC
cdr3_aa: CSVREGLNIQYF

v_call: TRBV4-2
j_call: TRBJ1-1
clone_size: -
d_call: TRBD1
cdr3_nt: TGTGCCAGCAGAACACAGGGGGGCACTGAAGCTTTCTTT
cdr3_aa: CASRTQGGTEAFF

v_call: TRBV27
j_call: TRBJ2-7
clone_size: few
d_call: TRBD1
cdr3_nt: TGTGCCAGCAGTTTAGGACAGGTTGATGAGCAGTACTTC
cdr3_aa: CASSLGQVDEQYF

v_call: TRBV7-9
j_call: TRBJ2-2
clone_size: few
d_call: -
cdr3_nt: TGTGCCAGGACAGGGAACACCGGGGAGCTGTTTTTT
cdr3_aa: CARTGNTGELFF

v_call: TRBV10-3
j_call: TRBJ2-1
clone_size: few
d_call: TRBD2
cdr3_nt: TGTGCCATCACCCCTGGACTAGCGGGATCCAATGAGCAGTTCTTC
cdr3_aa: CAITPGLAGSNEQFF

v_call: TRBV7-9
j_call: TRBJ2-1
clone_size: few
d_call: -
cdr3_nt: TGTGCCAGCAGCTCCCAGGTGGATGAGCAGTTCTTC
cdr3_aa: CASSSQVDEQFF

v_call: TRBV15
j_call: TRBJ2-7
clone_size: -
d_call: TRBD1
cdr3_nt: TGTGCCACCAGCAGGGACAGGACCTCCTACGAGCAGTACTTC
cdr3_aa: CATSRDRTSYEQYF

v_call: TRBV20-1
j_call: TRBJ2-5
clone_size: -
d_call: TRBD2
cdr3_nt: TGCAGTGCTAGAGATACAAGCGGGAGTGCCGCGACCCAGTACTTC
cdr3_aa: CSARDTSGSAATQYF

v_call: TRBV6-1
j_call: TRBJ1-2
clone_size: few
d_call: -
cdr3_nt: TGTGCCAGCAGTGAAGCTTCCCCCAGGCTCTATGGCTACACCTTC
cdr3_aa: CASSEASPRLYGYTF

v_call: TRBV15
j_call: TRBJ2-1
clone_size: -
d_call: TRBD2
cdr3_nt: TGTGCCACCAGCGCTTCCCCGGGGGCGGGAGGGCCAGTTGGGTACAATGAGCAGTTCTTC
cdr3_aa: CATSASPGAGGPVGYNEQFF

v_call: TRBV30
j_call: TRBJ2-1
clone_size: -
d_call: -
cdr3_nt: TGTGCCTGGAGTGGAGTGGGGTGGAGTGAGCAGTTCTTC
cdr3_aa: CAWSGVGWSEQFF

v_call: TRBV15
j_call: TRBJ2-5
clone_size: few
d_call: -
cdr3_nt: TGTGCCACCAGCAGGTTCAGTGAGACCCAGTACTTC
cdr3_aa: CATSRFSETQYF

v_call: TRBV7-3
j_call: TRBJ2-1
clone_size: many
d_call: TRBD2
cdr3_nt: TGTGCCAGCAGCGACCGGACTAGCGGTGAGCAGTTCTTC
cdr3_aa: CASSDRTSGEQFF

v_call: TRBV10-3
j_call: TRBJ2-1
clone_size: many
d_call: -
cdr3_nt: TGTGCCACCGGGACCGCCCGGGGCTCCTACAATGAGCAGTTCTTC
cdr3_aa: CATGTARGSYNEQFF

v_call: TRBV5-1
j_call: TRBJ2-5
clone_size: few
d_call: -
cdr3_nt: TGCGCCAGCAGCTTGGAGGGGCTAGCCGAGAGAGAGACCCAGTACTTC
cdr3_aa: CASSLEGLAERETQYF

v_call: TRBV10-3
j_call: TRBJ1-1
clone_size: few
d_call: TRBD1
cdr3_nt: TGTGCCATCAGTGAGGGGCAGGGGGCGAACACTGAAGCTTTCTTT
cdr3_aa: CAISEGQGANTEAFF

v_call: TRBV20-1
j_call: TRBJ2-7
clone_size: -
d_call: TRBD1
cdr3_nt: TGCTCGGCCGGACAGGAAGCCTACGAGCAGTACTTC
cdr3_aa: CSAGQEAYEQYF

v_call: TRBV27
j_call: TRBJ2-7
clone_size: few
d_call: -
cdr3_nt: TGTGCCAGCAGTTTAAAGGTCAGCTACGAGCAGTACTTC
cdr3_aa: CASSLKVSYEQYF

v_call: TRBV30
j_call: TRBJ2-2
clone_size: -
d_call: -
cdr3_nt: TGTGCCTGGAGTAAAGGGCCCACCGGGGAGCTGTTTTTT
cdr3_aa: CAWSKGPTGELFF

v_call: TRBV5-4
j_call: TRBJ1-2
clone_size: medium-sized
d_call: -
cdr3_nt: TGTGCCAGCAGCTTGGGGGCAGGGCCGTCCGGTGGCTACACCTTC
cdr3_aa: CASSLGAGPSGGYTF

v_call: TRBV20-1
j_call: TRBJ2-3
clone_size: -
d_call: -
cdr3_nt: TGCAGTGCTAAGCCCCCTCAGGGGTTGACAGATACGCAGTATTTT
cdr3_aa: CSAKPPQGLTDTQYF

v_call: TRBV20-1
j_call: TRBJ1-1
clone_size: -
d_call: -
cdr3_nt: TGCAGTGCTAATGGGCCTGGGGGGGGAGGAAGAGCTTTCTTT
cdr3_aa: CSANGPGGGGRAFF

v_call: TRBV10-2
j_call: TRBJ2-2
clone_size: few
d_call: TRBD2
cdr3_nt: TGCGCCAGCAGATTCGCGGGACTAGCGGGACTATCTGGGGAGCTGTTTTTT
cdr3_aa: CASRFAGLAGLSGELFF

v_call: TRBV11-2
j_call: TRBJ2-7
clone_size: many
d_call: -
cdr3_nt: TGTGCCAGCAGCCCCGGTACCGGCGGGTTCGAGCAGTACTTC
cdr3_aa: CASSPGTGGFEQYF

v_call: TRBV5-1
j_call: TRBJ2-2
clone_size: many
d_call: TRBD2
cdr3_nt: TGCGCCAGCAGCCCGGGGACTAGCGGGAACACCGGGGAGCTGTTTTTT
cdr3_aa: CASSPGTSGNTGELFF

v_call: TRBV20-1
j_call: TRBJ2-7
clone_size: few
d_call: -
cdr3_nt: TGCAGTTCACCGCAGCGTAGGGGCCTCTCCTACGAGCAGTACTTC
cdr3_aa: CSSPQRRGLSYEQYF

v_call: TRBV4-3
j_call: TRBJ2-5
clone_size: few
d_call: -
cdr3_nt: TGCGCCAGCAGCCGGAACAGGGCTGAGACCCAGTACTTC
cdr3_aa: CASSRNRAETQYF

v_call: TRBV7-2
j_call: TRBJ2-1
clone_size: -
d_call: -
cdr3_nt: TGTGCCAGCAGCTTAGCGCGCAGTGAGCAGTTCTTC
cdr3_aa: CASSLARSEQFF

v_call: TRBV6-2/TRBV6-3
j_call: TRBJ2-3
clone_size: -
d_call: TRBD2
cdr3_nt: TGTGCCAGCAGCGCCGGCGGGACACCACTAGCGGGAGACGGGGGCACAGATACGCAGTATTTT
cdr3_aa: CASSAGGTPLAGDGGTDTQYF

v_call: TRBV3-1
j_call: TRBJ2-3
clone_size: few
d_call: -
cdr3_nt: TGTGCCAGCAGCCACCACTTAGGAACCAGCACAGATACGCAGTATTTT
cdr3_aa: CASSHHLGTSTDTQYF

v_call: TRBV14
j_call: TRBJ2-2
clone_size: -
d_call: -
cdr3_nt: TGTGCCAGCAGCCAAAGCCGGGGGAACACCGGGGAGCTGTTTTTT
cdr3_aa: CASSQSRGNTGELFF

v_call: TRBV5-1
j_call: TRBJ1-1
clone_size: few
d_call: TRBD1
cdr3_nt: TGCGCCAGCAGCCAGGGGGCTGTACTACTAACGAACACTGAAGCTTTCTTT
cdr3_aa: CASSQGAVLLTNTEAFF

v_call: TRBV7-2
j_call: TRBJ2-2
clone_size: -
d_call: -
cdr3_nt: TGTGCCAGCAGCCCACCGGGGGCGCGCACCGGGGAGCTGTTTTTT
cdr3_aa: CASSPPGARTGELFF

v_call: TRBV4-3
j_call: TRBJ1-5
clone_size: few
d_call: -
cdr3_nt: TGCGCCAGCAGCCAAGAAAGAAACTCGGGCCTTTCAGTTCAGCCCCAGCATTTT
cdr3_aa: CASSQERNSGLSVQPQHF

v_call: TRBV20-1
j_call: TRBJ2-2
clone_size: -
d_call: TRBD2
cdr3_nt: TGCAGTGCAATAGCGGGAGGGAAAGCCGGGGAGCTGTTTTTT
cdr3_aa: CSAIAGGKAGELFF

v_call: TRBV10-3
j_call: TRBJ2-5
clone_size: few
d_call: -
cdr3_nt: TGTGCCATCAGTCTACAGGGATCGACCCAGTACTTC
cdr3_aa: CAISLQGSTQYF

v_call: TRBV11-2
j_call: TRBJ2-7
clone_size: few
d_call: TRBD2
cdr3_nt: TGTGCCAGCAGCTTAGAGGCTAGCGGCCCCGCTTACGAGCAGTACTTC
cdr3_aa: CASSLEASGPAYEQYF

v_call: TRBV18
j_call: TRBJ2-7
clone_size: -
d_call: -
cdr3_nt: TGTGCCAGCTCACCTCGGGACTCCCTCTACGAGCAGTACTTC
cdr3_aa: CASSPRDSLYEQYF

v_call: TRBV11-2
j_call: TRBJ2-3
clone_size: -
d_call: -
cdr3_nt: TGTGCCAGCAGCTTTACGGGTACGCAGTATTTT
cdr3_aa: CASSFTGTQYF

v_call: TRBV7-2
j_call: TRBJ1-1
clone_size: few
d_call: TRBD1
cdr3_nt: TGTGCCAGCAGCTTAAACGTACAGGGGGAAGCTTTCTTT
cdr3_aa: CASSLNVQGEAFF

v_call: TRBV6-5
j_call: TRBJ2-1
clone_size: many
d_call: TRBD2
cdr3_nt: TGTGCCAGCACCGGACTAGCGGGTGAGCAGTTCTTC
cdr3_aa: CASTGLAGEQFF

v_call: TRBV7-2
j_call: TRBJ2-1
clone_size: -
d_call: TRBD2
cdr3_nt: TGTGCCAGCAGCCCAAGAGGGACTAGCAGTGGCAATGAGCAGTTCTTC
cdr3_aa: CASSPRGTSSGNEQFF

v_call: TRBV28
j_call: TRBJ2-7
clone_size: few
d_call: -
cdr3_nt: TGTGCCAGCAGAACATATACCCACGAGCAGTACTTC
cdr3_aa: CASRTYTHEQYF

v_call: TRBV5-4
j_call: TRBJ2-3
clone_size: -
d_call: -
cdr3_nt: TGTGCCAGCAGCTTTCACGATACGCAGTATTTT
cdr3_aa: CASSFHDTQYF